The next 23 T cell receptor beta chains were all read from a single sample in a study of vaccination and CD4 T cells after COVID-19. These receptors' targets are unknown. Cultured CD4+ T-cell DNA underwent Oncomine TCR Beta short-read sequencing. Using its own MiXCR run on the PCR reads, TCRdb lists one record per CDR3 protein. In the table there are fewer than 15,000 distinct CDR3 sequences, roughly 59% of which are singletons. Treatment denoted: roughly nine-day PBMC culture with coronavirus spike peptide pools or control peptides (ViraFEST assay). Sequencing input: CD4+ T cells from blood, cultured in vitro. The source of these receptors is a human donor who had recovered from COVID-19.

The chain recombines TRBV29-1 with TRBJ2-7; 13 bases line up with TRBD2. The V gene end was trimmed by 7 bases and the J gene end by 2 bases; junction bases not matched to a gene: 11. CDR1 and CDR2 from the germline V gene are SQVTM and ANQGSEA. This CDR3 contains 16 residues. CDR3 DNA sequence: TGCAGCGGCGTCGGACTAGCGGGGGAAGGGGCCTACGAGCAGTACTTC. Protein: CSGVGLAGEGAYEQYF.

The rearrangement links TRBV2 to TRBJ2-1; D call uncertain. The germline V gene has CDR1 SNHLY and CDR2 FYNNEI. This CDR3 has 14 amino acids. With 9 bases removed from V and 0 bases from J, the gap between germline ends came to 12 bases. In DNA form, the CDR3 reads TGTGCCAGTTCGGGTGGGGTCTCCTACAATGAGCAGTTCTTC. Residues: CASSGGVSYNEQFF. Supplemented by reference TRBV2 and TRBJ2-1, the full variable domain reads EPEVTQTPSHQVTQMGQEVILRCVPISNHLYFYWYRQILGQKVEFLVSFYNNEISEKSEIFDDQFSVERPDGSNFTLKIRSTKLEDSAMYFCASSGGVSYNEQFFGPGTRLTVL.

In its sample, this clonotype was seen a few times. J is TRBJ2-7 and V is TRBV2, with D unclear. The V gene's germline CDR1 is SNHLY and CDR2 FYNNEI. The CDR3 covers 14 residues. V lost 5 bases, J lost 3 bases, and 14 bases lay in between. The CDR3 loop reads CASSSYDLFYEQYF. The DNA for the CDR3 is TGTGCCAGCAGTTCCTACGATTTATTCTACGAGCAGTACTTC.

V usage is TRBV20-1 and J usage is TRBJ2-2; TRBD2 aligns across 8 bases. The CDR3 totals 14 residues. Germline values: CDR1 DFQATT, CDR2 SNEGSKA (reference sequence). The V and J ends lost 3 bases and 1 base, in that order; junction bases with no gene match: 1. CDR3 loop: CSASSGRNTGELFF. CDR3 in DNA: TGCAGTGCTAGCAGCGGGAGGAACACCGGGGAGCTGTTTTTT.

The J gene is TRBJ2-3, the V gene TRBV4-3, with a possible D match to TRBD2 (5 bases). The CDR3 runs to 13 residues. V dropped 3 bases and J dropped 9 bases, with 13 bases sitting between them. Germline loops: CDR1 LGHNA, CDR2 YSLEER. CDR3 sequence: CASSQDLSYTQYF. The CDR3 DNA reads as TGCGCCAGCAGCCAGGACTTGTCGTACACGCAGTATTTT.

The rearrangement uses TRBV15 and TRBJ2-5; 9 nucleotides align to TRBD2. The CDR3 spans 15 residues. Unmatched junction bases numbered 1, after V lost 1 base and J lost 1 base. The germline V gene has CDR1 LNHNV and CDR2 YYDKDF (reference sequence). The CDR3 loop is CATSRGSGGQETQYF. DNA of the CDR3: TGTGCCACCAGCAGAGGTAGCGGGGGCCAAGAGACCCAGTACTTC.

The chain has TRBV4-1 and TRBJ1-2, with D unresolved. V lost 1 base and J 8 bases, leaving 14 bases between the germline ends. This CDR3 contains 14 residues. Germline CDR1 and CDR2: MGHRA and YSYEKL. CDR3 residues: CASSQVAGLGGYTF. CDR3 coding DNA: TGCGCCAGCAGCCAAGTCGCGGGTTTAGGCGGCTACACCTTC.

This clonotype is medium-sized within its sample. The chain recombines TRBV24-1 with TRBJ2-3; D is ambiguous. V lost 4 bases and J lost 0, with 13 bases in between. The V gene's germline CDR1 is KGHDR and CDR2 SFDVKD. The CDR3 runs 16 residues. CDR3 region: CATSDVDTASTDTQYF. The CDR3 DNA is TGTGCCACCAGTGACGTTGACACAGCTAGCACAGATACGCAGTATTTT.

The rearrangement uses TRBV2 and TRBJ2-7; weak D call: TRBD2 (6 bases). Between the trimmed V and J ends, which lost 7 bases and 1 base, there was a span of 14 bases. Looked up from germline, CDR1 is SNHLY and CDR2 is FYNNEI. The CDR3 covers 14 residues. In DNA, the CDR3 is TGTGCCAGCACGGAGGGACCCGTTTCCTACGAGCAGTACTTC. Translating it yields CASTEGPVSYEQYF.

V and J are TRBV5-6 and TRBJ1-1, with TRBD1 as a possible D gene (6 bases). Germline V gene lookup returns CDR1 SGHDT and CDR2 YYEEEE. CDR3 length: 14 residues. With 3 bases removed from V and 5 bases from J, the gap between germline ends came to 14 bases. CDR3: CASSYPTGTTEAFF. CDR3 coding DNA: TGTGCCAGCAGCTATCCGACAGGTACGACTGAAGCTTTCTTT.

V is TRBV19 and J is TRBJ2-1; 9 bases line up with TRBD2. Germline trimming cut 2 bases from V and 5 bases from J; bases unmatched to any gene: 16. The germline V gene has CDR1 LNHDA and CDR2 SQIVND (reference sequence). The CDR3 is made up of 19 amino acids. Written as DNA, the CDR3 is TGTGCCAGTAGTATAAGGCTAGCGGGGCCCGCCGGCGGGGACAATGAGCAGTTCTTC. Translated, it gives CASSIRLAGPAGGDNEQFF. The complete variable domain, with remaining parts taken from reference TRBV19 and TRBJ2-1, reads DGGITQSPKYLFRKEGQNVTLSCEQNLNHDAMYWYRQDPGQGLRLIYYSQIVNDFQKGDIAEGYSVSREKKESFPLTVTSAQKNPTAFYLCASSIRLAGPAGGDNEQFFGPGTRLTVL.

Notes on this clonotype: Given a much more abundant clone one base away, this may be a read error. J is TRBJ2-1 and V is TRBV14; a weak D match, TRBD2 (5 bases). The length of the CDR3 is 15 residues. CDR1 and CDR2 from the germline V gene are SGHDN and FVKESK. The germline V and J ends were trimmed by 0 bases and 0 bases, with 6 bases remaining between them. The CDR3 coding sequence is TGTGCCAGCAGCCAAGACACTAGCTCCTACAATGAGCAGTTCTTC. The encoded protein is CASSQDTSSYNEQFF.

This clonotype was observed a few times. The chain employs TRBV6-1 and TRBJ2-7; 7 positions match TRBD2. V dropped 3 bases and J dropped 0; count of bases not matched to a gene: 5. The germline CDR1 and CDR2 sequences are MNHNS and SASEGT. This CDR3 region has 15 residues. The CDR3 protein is CASSEMAGDSYEQYF. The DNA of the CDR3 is TGTGCCAGCAGTGAGATGGCGGGAGACTCCTACGAGCAGTACTTC.

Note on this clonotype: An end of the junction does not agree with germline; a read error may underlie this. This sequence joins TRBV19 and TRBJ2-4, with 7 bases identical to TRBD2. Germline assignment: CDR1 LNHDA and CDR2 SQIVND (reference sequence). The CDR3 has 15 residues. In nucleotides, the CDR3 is TGTGCCAGTAGTATCGACGGGAGGATTGAAAACACTCAGTACTTC. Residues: CASSIDGRIENTQYF.

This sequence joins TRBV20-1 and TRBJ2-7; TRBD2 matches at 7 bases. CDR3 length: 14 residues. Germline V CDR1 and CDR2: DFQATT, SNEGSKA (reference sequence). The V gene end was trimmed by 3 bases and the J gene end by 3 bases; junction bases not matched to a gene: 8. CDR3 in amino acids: CSARGPGGNYEQYF. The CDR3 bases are TGCAGTGCTAGGGGGCCGGGAGGAAACTACGAGCAGTACTTC.

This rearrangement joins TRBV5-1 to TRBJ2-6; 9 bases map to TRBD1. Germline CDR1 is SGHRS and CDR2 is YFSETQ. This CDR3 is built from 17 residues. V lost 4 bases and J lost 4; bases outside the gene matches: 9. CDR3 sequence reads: CASSREDRGRGANVLTF. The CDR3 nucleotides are TGCGCCAGCAGCCGGGAGGACAGGGGTAGGGGGGCCAACGTCCTGACTTTC.

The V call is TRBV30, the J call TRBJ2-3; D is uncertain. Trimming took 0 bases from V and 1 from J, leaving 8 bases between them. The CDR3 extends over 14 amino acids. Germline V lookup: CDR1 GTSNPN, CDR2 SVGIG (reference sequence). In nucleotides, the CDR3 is TGTGCCTGGAGTGTTACGGTAGGCACAGATACGCAGTATTTT. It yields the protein CAWSVTVGTDTQYF.

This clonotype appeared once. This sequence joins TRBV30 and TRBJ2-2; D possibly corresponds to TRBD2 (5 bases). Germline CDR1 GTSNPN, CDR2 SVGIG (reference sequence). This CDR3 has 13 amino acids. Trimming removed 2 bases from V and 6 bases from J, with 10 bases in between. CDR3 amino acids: CAWSTLAPGELFF. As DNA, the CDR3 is TGTGCCTGGAGTACTTTAGCGCCCGGGGAGCTGTTTTTT.

Here the CDR3 reads CASSLGQGADIQYF. The CDR3, as DNA: TGTGCCAGCAGCTTAGGACAGGGGGCGGACATTCAGTACTTC. The J gene is TRBJ2-4, the V gene TRBV7-2; the match to TRBD1 covers 10 bases. This CDR3 has 14 residues. The germline gives CDR1 SGHTA, CDR2 FQGNSA. The J segment lost 8 bases and the V segment lost 1 base, leaving 2 bases of the junction unmatched. Complete variable domain (other parts from reference TRBV7-2 and TRBJ2-4): GAGVSQSPSNKVTEKGKDVELRCDPISGHTALYWYRQSLGQGLEFLIYFQGNSAPDKSGLPSDRFSAERTGGSVSTLTIQRTQQEDSAVYLCASSLGQGADIQYFGAGTRLSVL.

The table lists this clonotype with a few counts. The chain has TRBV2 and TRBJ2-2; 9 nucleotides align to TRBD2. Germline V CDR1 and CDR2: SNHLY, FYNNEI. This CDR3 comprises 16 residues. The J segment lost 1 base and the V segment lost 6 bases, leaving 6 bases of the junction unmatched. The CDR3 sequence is CASRPTSGGNTGELFF. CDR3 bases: TGTGCCAGCAGGCCGACTAGCGGAGGGAACACCGGGGAGCTGTTTTTT.

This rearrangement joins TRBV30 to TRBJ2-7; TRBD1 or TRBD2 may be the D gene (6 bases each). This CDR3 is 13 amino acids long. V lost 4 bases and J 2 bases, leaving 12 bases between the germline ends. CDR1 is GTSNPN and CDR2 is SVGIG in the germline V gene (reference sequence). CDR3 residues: CAWKRGGPYEQYF. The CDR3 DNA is TGTGCCTGGAAAAGAGGGGGGCCCTACGAGCAGTACTTC. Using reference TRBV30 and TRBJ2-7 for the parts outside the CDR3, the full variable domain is SQTIHQWPATLVQPVGSPLSLECTVEGTSNPNLYWYRQAAGRGLQLLFYSVGIGQISSEVPQNLSASRPQDRQFILSSKKLLLSDSGFYLCAWKRGGPYEQYFGPGTRLTVT.

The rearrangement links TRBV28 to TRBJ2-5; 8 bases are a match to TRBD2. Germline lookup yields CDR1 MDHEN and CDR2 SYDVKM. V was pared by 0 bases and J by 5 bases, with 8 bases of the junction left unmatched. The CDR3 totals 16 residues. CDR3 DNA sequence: TGTGCCAGCAGTTTATGGGGTAGCGGGATGGTTGAGACCCAGTACTTC. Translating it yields CASSLWGSGMVETQYF.

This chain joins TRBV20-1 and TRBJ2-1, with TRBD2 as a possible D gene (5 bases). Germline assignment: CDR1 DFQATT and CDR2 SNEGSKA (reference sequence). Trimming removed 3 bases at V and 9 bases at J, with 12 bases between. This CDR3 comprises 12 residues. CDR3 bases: TGCAGTGCTAGTCAGAGGGCAGGTGAGCAGTTCTTC. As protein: CSASQRAGEQFF.